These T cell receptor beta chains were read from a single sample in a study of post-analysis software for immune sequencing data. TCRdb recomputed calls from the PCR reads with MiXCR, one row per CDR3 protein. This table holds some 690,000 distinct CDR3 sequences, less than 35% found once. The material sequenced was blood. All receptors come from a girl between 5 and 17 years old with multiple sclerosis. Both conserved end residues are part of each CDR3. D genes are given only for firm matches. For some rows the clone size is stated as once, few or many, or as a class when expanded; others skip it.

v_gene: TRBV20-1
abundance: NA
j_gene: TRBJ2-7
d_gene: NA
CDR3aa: CSARHGRSYEQYF
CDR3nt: TGCAGTGCTAGACACGGTCGCTCCTACGAGCAGTACTTC

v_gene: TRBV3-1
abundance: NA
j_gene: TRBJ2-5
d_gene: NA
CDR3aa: CASSHRGRGQETQYF
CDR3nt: TGTGCCAGCAGCCACCGAGGCAGGGGCCAAGAGACCCAGTACTTC

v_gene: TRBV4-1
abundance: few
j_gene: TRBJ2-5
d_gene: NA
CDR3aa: CASSQAYREAETQYF
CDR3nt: TGCGCCAGCAGCCAAGCTTACAGGGAAGCGGAGACCCAGTACTTC

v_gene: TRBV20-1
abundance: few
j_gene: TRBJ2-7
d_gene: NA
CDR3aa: CSARDYLEPLSYEQYF
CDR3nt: TGCAGTGCTAGAGATTATCTGGAACCTCTCTCCTACGAGCAGTACTTC

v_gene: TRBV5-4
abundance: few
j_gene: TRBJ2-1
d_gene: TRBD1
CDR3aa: CASRSQGQLSYNEQFF
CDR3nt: TGTGCCAGCAGGAGCCAGGGACAGCTCTCCTACAATGAGCAGTTCTTC

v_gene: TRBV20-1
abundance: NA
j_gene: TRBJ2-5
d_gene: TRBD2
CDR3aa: CSATGTSGGSGETQYF
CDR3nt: TGCAGTGCTACCGGGACTAGCGGGGGTTCGGGAGAGACCCAGTACTTC

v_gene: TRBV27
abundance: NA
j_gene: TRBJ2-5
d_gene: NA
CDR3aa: CASRGCTEGETQYF
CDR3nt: TGTGCCAGCAGGGGGTGTACTGAGGGGGAGACCCAGTACTTC

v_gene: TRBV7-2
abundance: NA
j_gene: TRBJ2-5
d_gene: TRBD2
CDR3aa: CASSRTSGGAGETQYF
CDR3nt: TGTGCCAGCAGCCGGACTAGCGGGGGGGCCGGGGAGACCCAGTACTTC

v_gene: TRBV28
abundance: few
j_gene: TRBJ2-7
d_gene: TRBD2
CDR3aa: CASSFSLAGETYEQYF
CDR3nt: TGTGCCAGCAGTTTTTCGCTAGCGGGAGAGACGTACGAGCAGTACTTC

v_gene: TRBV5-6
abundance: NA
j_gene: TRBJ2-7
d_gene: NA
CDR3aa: CASKYMWQGSYEQYF
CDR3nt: TGTGCCAGCAAATATATGTGGCAGGGGTCCTACGAGCAGTACTTC

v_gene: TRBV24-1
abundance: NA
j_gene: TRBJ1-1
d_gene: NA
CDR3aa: CATSGMDSHGVTEAFF
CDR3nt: TGTGCCACCAGTGGGATGGACTCGCATGGGGTCACTGAAGCTTTCTTT

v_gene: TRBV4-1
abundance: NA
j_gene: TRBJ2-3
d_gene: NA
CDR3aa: CASSSWETSTDTQYF
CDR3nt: TGCGCCAGCAGCTCTTGGGAGACTAGCACAGATACGCAGTATTTT

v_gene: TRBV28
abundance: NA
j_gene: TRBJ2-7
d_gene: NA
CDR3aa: CASRRGGLYEQYF
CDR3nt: TGTGCCAGCAGGAGGGGGGGGCTCTACGAGCAGTACTTC

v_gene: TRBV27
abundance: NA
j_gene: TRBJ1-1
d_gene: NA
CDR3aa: CASGNGGRNTEAFF
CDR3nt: TGTGCCAGCGGCAACGGGGGGCGGAACACTGAAGCTTTCTTT

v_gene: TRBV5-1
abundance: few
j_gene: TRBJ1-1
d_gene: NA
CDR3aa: CASSLRGPKSQAFF
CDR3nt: TGCGCCAGCAGCTTGAGGGGCCCGAAGAGCCAAGCTTTCTTT

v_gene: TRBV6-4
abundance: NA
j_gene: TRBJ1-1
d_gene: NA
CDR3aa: CASSAVMGSNTEAFF
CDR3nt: TGTGCCAGCAGTGCGGTTATGGGGTCTAACACTGAAGCTTTCTTT

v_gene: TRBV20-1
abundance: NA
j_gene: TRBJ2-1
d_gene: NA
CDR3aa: CSVGRGATQFF
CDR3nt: TGCAGTGTAGGCAGGGGGGCAACCCAGTTCTTC